These 23 T cell receptor beta chains were sequenced from one sample in a study of regulatory T cells in long-lasting Graves disease. Indicated time point: newly diagnosed GD, antithyroid drugs for less than 3 months. The TCR library was made from RNA extracted from PBMCs. With iRepertoire HTBI primers and Arm-PCR of CDR3 regions, TCR beta libraries were built. MiXCR, run by TCRdb on the multiplex PCR reads, gives a single entry per CDR3 protein. The data contain approximately 350,000 distinct CDR3 sequences, 16% of them singletons. The sample was also linked to a second study, of T cells in Graves' hyperthyroidism and ophthalmopathy.

The input for sequencing was peripheral blood mononuclear cells (PBMCs), taken at new diagnosis, from a patient treated with antithyroid drugs. The receptors derive from a man aged 35 to 55 with Graves disease.

This clonotype was recorded a few times. The CDR3 loop reads CASSEDRLAKNIQYF. CDR3 DNA sequence: TGTGCCAGCAGTGAGGACAGACTAGCCAAAAACATTCAGTACTTC. This sequence joins TRBV28 and TRBJ2-4; TRBD1 might be the D (6 bases). The CDR3 has 15 residues. With 5 bases removed from V and 0 bases from J, the gap between germline ends came to 11 bases. CDR1 MDHEN and CDR2 SYDVKM come from the germline V gene. The full variable domain, its missing parts supplied by reference TRBV28 and TRBJ2-4, is DVKVTQSSRYLVKRTGEKVFLECVQDMDHENMFWYRQDPGLGLRLIYFSYDVKMKEKGDIPEGYSVSREKKERFSLILESASTNQTSMYLCASSEDRLAKNIQYFGAGTRLSVL.

This clonotype was seen ten or more times. The chain combines TRBV3-1 with TRBJ2-3, with D tentatively TRBD2 (7 bases). The V gene lost 0 bases and the J gene lost 6 bases, with 19 bases spanning the gap. The CDR3 covers 17 residues. Germline loops: CDR1 LGHDT, CDR2 YNNKEL (reference sequence). The CDR3 is CASSQDLAGAGTDTQYF. DNA for the CDR3: TGTGCCAGCAGCCAAGATCTTGCGGGGGCGGGAACCGATACGCAGTATTTT.

This chain joins TRBV4-1 and TRBJ1-2; no clear D. V was clipped by 0 bases and J by 5 bases, with 13 bases between them. This CDR3 is 15 amino acids long. Germline lookup yields CDR1 MGHRA and CDR2 YSYEKL. CDR3 residues: CASSQDGVVKYGYTF. DNA of the CDR3: TGCGCCAGCAGCCAAGACGGGGTAGTTAAGTATGGCTACACCTTC.

The table lists this clonotype with many counts. The genes are TRBV9 and TRBJ2-1, with 7 bases lining up with TRBD1. The CDR3 extends over 15 amino acids. Losses at the gene ends were 2 bases for V and 2 bases for J; bases not matched to a gene: 4. The V gene's germline CDR1 is SGDLS and CDR2 YYNGEE. The CDR3 DNA reads as TGTGCCAGCAGCGTCCGGGACAGAACCTACAATGAGCAGTTCTTC. Translation gives CASSVRDRTYNEQFF.

A word on this clonotype: The conserved final phenylalanine or tryptophan is absent from the CDR3, which likely points to a read error. The V gene is TRBV28, the J gene TRBJ2-2; D remains unclear. The V and J ends lost 1 base and 1 base respectively, with 10 bases between them. The CDR3 has 16 residues. Per the germline V gene, CDR1 is MDHEN and CDR2 is SYDVKM. CDR3 in amino acids: CASSLFDWRNTGELFS. CDR3 in DNA: TGTGCCAGCAGTTTATTTGATTGGAGGAACACCGGGGAGCTGTTTTCT.

The genes are TRBV5-7 and TRBJ1-6; the D gene is possibly TRBD1 (6 bases). TRBV5-7 is placed among ORFs of uncertain function. V dropped 2 bases and J dropped 6 bases, with 9 bases sitting between them. The CDR3 runs to 14 residues. Here the CDR3 reads CASSFGQINSPLHF. The DNA for the CDR3 is TGTGCCAGCAGCTTTGGACAGATTAATTCACCCCTCCACTTT.

This clonotype appeared many times. The chain joins TRBV5-1 to TRBJ2-2; D perhaps matches TRBD1 (5 bases). Germline assignment: CDR1 SGHRS and CDR2 YFSETQ. The CDR3 spans 14 residues. The germline V and J ends were trimmed by 3 bases and 5 bases, with 11 bases remaining between them. CDR3 residues: CASSSGARTGELFF. The CDR3 DNA reads as TGCGCCAGCAGCTCTGGGGCTAGAACCGGGGAGCTGTTTTTT.

This clonotype was counted many times. The CDR3 DNA is TGTGCCAGCACTCTGGACAGGGGGCGGGACGAGCAGTACTTC. Amino acid sequence: CASTLDRGRDEQYF. This chain connects TRBV2 to TRBJ2-7; 11 bases line up with TRBD1. The length of the CDR3 is 14 residues. Per the germline V gene, CDR1 is SNHLY and CDR2 is FYNNEI. V lost 7 bases, J lost 5 bases, and 7 bases stayed unmatched.

As regards this clonotype: A read error likely explains this, since a far larger clone differs by one base. V and J are TRBV24-1 and TRBJ2-3; D gene ambiguous. The CDR3 sequence is 14 residues long. Germline CDR1 and CDR2: KGHDR and SFDVKD. CDR3 sequence: CATSDFMSEETKYF. In nucleotides, the CDR3 is TGTGCCACCAGTGATTTTATGTCAGAGGAGACCAAGTACTTC.

This clonotype was found a few times. The chain recombines TRBV25-1 with TRBJ2-3; D is perhaps TRBD2 (6 bases). Germline V gives CDR1 MGHDK, CDR2 SYGVNS. This CDR3 is 15 amino acids long. The V end was cut by 7 bases, the J end by 3 bases, with 17 bases between. The CDR3 is CASTPGRGITDTQYF. CDR3 coding DNA: TGTGCCAGCACTCCGGGGCGGGGAATAACAGATACGCAGTATTTT.

This clonotype was seen at least ten times. The chain employs TRBV7-2 and TRBJ2-5; 8 positions agree with TRBD2. This CDR3 is built from 15 residues. V shed 5 bases and J 5 bases; nucleotides not matched to a gene: 10. Germline V gene data show CDR1 as SGHTA and CDR2 as FQGNSA. DNA for the CDR3: TGTGCCAGCAGCCGACGGGGGGGCCGGTTGGAGACCCAGTACTTC. Its protein is CASSRRGGRLETQYF.

This clonotype was recorded at least ten times. This rearrangement joins TRBV27 to TRBJ1-2, with D maybe TRBD1 (6 bases). CDR3 length: 13 residues. CDR1 and CDR2 (germline): MNHEY, SMNVEV (reference sequence). Trimming left V 3 bases short and J 6 bases short, with 11 bases between. CDR3 nucleotide sequence: TGTGCCAGCAGTTTCAGGGGCGAGGATGGCTACACCTTC. Its protein product is CASSFRGEDGYTF.

This clonotype was detected many times. V gene TRBV27 combines with J gene TRBJ2-2; 7 nucleotides match TRBD1. The CDR3 is 14 amino acids. Germline V gene lookup returns CDR1 MNHEY and CDR2 SMNVEV (reference sequence). The ends lost 3 bases at V and 6 bases at J; junction bases unmatched: 4. The CDR3 here is CASSFLGQAGELFF. CDR3 bases: TGTGCCAGCAGTTTTCTAGGACAGGCCGGGGAGCTGTTTTTT.

This clonotype was counted many times. V usage is TRBV12-3 or TRBV12-4 and J usage is TRBJ2-1; 9 nucleotides agree with TRBD1. The CDR3 loop spans 16 amino acids. The ends lost 6 bases at V and 2 bases at J; junction bases unmatched: 8. CDR3 sequence reads: CASSPGTGTPYNEQFF. The CDR3 nucleotides are TGTGCCAGCAGCCCCGGGACAGGGACTCCCTACAATGAGCAGTTCTTC.

The chain combines TRBV27 with TRBJ1-4; tentative D call: TRBD1 (6 bases). The CDR3 is made up of 16 amino acids. Trimming removed 7 bases at V and 4 bases at J, with 19 bases between. CDR1 and CDR2 from the germline V gene are MNHEY and SMNVEV (reference sequence). CDR3 in amino acids: CASTDNPGGFNEKLFF. DNA of the CDR3: TGTGCCAGCACCGATAACCCGGGGGGCTTTAATGAAAAACTGTTTTTT. Looking up the rest from reference TRBV27 and TRBJ1-4 gives the full variable domain: EAQVTQNPRYLITVTGKKLTVTCSQNMNHEYMSWYRQDPGLGLRQIYYSMNVEVTDKGDVPEGYKVSRKEKRNFPLILESPSPNQTSLYFCASTDNPGGFNEKLFFGSGTQLSVL.

The J gene is TRBJ2-7, the V gene TRBV7-9, with D possibly being TRBD2 (5 bases). With 0 bases removed from V and 9 bases from J, the gap between germline ends came to 12 bases. The CDR3 spans 13 residues. Germline V gives CDR1 SEHNR, CDR2 FQNEAQ (reference sequence). As DNA, the CDR3 is TGTGCCAGCAGCTTAGCGAGCCCTAGCCCGCAGTACTTC. Translation gives CASSLASPSPQYF.

This clonotype was observed at least ten times. The chain joins TRBV28 to TRBJ1-1; D is perhaps TRBD1 (5 bases). From germline, CDR1 is MDHEN and CDR2 SYDVKM. Trimming took off 7 bases at V and 5 bases at J, with 17 bases between the two ends. The CDR3 has 14 amino acids. CDR3 loop: CASNRAGRRTEAFF. CDR3 in DNA: TGTGCCAGCAATCGGGCAGGGCGGAGGACTGAAGCTTTCTTT.

This clonotype was found many times. The chain uses TRBV24-1 and TRBJ2-1; TRBD1 aligns across 8 bases. The V gene's germline CDR1 is KGHDR and CDR2 SFDVKD. Trimming at V came to 1 base and at J to 10 bases, leaving 11 bases not matched to a gene. The CDR3 runs 16 residues. CDR3 bases: TGTGCCACCAGTGATTTCGGGGCGGACAGGGCCGGGGAGCAGTTCTTC. Its translation is CATSDFGADRAGEQFF.

This clonotype was recorded a few times. The chain combines TRBV20-1 with TRBJ1-2; 7 nucleotides line up with TRBD1. Germline values: CDR1 DFQATT, CDR2 SNEGSKA (reference sequence). CDR3 length: 13 amino acids. With V trimmed by 5 bases and J by 8 bases, 11 bases remained unmatched. The CDR3 spells CSARETGVAGYTF. The CDR3 nucleotides are TGCAGTGCTCGGGAAACAGGGGTGGCCGGCTACACCTTC.

Regarding this clonotype: A much larger clonotype is one base distant, so this may be a read error. V usage is TRBV5-6 and J usage is TRBJ2-3; 9 bases agree with TRBD2. CDR3 size: 19 residues. CDR1 is SGHDT and CDR2 is YYEEEE in the germline V gene. Trimming at V came to 1 base and at J to 5 bases, leaving 17 bases not matched to a gene. DNA of the CDR3: TGTGCCAGCAGCTTGACCCCATCCGCTGCGGGGGGGACTAGAGATACGCAGTATTTT. Its protein is CASSLTPSAAGGTRDTQYF.

This clonotype appeared many times. This chain connects TRBV5-6 to TRBJ2-5; perhaps TRBD2 as D (5 bases). The V end was cut by 0 bases, the J end by 1 base, with 10 bases between. This CDR3 contains 15 residues. The germline V gene encodes CDR1 SGHDT and CDR2 YYEEEE. The CDR3 region is CASSLVSGFQETQYF. For the CDR3, the DNA is TGTGCCAGCAGCTTGGTTTCGGGGTTCCAAGAGACCCAGTACTTC.

This clonotype was counted at least ten times. The rearrangement joins TRBV15 to TRBJ2-7; D is ambiguous. Germline V gives CDR1 LNHNV, CDR2 YYDKDF (reference sequence). The V gene lost 1 base and the J gene lost 5 bases, with 12 bases spanning the gap. The CDR3 totals 14 residues. The CDR3 DNA is TGTGCCACCAGCAGAGCGGATGAGGCCCACGAGCAGTACTTC. It encodes CATSRADEAHEQYF.

This clonotype has ten or more counts. The CDR3 region has the DNA TGTGCCAGCAGCTTAGAGGGGCGCACAGATACGCAGTATTTT. Residues: CASSLEGRTDTQYF. The rearrangement joins TRBV7-9 to TRBJ2-3; D perhaps matches TRBD1 (5 bases). The CDR3 sequence is 14 residues long. CDR1 and CDR2 from the germline V gene are SEHNR and FQNEAQ (reference sequence). Trimming pared 1 base from V and 1 base from J, leaving 6 bases between.